Presented here are 30 T cell receptor beta chains from one specimen sequenced in a study of T cells expressing NK-cell markers. TCRdb re-called the 5' RACE reads, yielding one record per CDR3 amino acid sequence without DNA. The sample data list a few hundred thousand distinct CDR3 sequences. The source material was blood T cells: a sorted CD56 or NKG2C T cell subset, CD4+ or CD8+ T cells, or bulk PBMC T cells (not recorded which). These TCRs come from a young man in good health.

CDR3 in amino acids: CSVEGGWGGYTF. V usage is TRBV29-1 and J usage is TRBJ1-2; the TCRdb D gene call, TRBD1, has no DNA to confirm it. CDR1 is SQVTM and CDR2 is ANQGSEA in the germline V gene. CDR3 length: 12 residues. Filled out from reference TRBV29-1 and TRBJ1-2, the complete variable domain reads SAVISQKPSRDICQRGTSLTIQCQVDSQVTMMFWYRQQPGQSLTLIATANQGSEATYESGFVIDKFPISRPNLTFSTLTVSNMSPEDSSIYLCSVEGGWGGYTFGSGTRLTVV.

This chain links TRBV25-1 with TRBJ2-3; as DNA is missing, the TRBD2 call by TCRdb cannot be tested. The CDR3 extends over 14 amino acids. Germline assignment: CDR1 MGHDK and CDR2 SYGVNS. CDR3 sequence: CATIRGRSGDTQYF.

This chain uses TRBV24-1 with TRBJ2-1; TCRdb outputs TRBD1, but without DNA this stays unchecked. Germline V gene sequence: CDR1 KGHDR, CDR2 SFDVKD. The CDR3 is 16 residues long. CDR3 residues: CATSDRGGSAYNEQFF.

This chain links TRBV28 with TRBJ2-5; TCRdb designates TRBD2, a call that cannot be tested without DNA. Germline V gene sequence: CDR1 MDHEN, CDR2 SYDVKM. The CDR3 has 17 amino acids. CDR3 loop: CASSFPPGGRAVETQYF.

The V gene is TRBV20-1, the J gene TRBJ2-3. The germline gives CDR1 DFQATT, CDR2 SNEGSKA (reference sequence). The CDR3 runs to 13 residues. CDR3: CSVAVLGTDTQYF.

The chain recombines TRBV18 with TRBJ2-1; TCRdb proposes TRBD2, but this gene call is untestable without DNA. This CDR3 is 16 amino acids long. Germline CDR1 reads KGHSH; CDR2 reads LQKENI. CDR3 protein: CASSPAKGLAVDEQFF.

This sequence joins TRBV3-1 and TRBJ2-5; TCRdb picks TRBD1, but there is no DNA to check that call. In germline, CDR1 is LGHDT, CDR2 YNNKEL (reference sequence). This CDR3 region has 15 residues. CDR3 residues: CASSQDLDRVGTQYF.

The chain couples TRBV6-2 or TRBV6-3 to TRBJ1-1. This CDR3 is 14 amino acids long. The germline V gene has CDR1 MNHEY and CDR2 SVGEGT. CDR3 amino acids: CASSSTPHNAEAFF.

The chain combines TRBV7-2 with TRBJ2-1; without DNA, the TCRdb call of TRBD1 cannot be checked. This CDR3 is built from 15 residues. CDR1 and CDR2 from the germline V gene are SGHTA and FQGNSA. The CDR3 is CASSSISSPGEGPVF.

The chain links TRBV29-1 to TRBJ1-1. The CDR3 is 15 amino acids. Germline V CDR1 and CDR2: SQVTM, ANQGSEA. The CDR3 loop is CSVEVGGNMNTEAFF.

V gene TRBV10-3 combines with J gene TRBJ2-1; TCRdb indicates TRBD2, and absent DNA this call remains unverified. CDR1 is ENHRY, CDR2 SYGVKD, per germline. The CDR3 runs 16 residues. CDR3: CAISDPGTSGTNEQFF.

This chain connects TRBV27 to TRBJ2-1; TCRdb designates TRBD1, a call that cannot be tested without DNA. CDR3 size: 16 residues. Germline CDR1 reads MNHEY; CDR2 reads SMNVEV (reference sequence). CDR3 in amino acids: CASSPHGTGVDNEQFF.

The rearrangement uses TRBV5-6 and TRBJ2-5; TCRdb's D gene call, TRBD2, goes unchecked for lack of DNA. Germline V gives CDR1 SGHDT, CDR2 YYEEEE. The CDR3 is made up of 16 amino acids. This chain's CDR3 is CASSLVAGGFGETQYF. The full variable domain, its missing parts supplied by reference TRBV5-6 and TRBJ2-5, is DAGVTQSPTHLIKTRGQQVTLRCSPKSGHDTVSWYQQALGQGPQFIFQYYEEEERQRGNFPDRFSGHQFPNYSSELNVNALLLGDSALYLCASSLVAGGFGETQYFGPGTRLLVL.

The rearrangement uses TRBV12-3 or TRBV12-4 and TRBJ2-2. The CDR3 is 11 amino acids. This CDR3 is CASTVTGELFF.

The rearrangement joins TRBV4-3 to TRBJ2-7. The CDR3 length is 15 residues. Germline-derived CDR1 and CDR2 are LGHNA and YSLEER. CDR3 sequence reads: CASSQGRLQNYEQYF.

This chain uses TRBV6-2 or TRBV6-3 with TRBJ2-6; checking the TCRdb D call of TRBD1 is not possible without DNA. The germline CDR1 and CDR2 sequences are MNHEY and SVGEGT. The CDR3 sequence is 17 residues long. This CDR3 reads CASSYLDRASGANVLTF.

This rearrangement joins TRBV7-8 to TRBJ2-3; TCRdb's assignment of TRBD2 cannot be checked, as there is no DNA. CDR3 length: 16 amino acids. Germline V gene data show CDR1 as SGHVS and CDR2 as FQNEAQ. The CDR3 protein is CASSSMTTPSTDTQYF.

The chain joins TRBV27 to TRBJ2-1; TCRdb gives TRBD2 as the D gene, but with no DNA this cannot be confirmed. Per germline, CDR1 MNHEY and CDR2 SMNVEV (reference sequence). CDR3 length equals 14 residues. The CDR3 spells CASRKLAEYNEQFF.

This rearrangement joins TRBV12-5 to TRBJ1-2; with no DNA, the TCRdb D assignment of TRBD1 cannot be verified. CDR1 and CDR2 from the germline V gene are LGHNT and FRNRAP. The CDR3 consists of 17 residues. The CDR3 here is CASGLPDSGQNFYGYTF.

CDR3 amino acids: CATSRDFEGLGSYYNEQFF. The chain recombines TRBV15 with TRBJ2-1. The CDR3 is made up of 19 amino acids. Looked up from germline, CDR1 is LNHNV and CDR2 is YYDKDF (reference sequence).

The J gene is TRBJ2-5, the V gene TRBV4-3; TCRdb's assignment of TRBD2 cannot be checked, as there is no DNA. The germline V gene encodes CDR1 LGHNA and CDR2 YSLEER. There are 20 residues in the CDR3. This CDR3 reads CASSQDWSPGLAGGRETQYF.

CDR3 amino acids: CSVGLPGGLSYEQYF. The genes are TRBV29-1 and TRBJ2-7; the D gene TCRdb calls, TRBD1, cannot be checked with no DNA. Germline values: CDR1 SQVTM, CDR2 ANQGSEA. The CDR3 consists of 15 residues.

The V gene is TRBV25-1, the J gene TRBJ2-5; there is no DNA to check the TCRdb D call of TRBD1. The germline gives CDR1 MGHDK, CDR2 SYGVNS. This CDR3 spans 15 amino acids. CDR3 region: CASSEWAGREETQYF.

V gene TRBV5-1 combines with J gene TRBJ2-1; absent DNA, TCRdb's TRBD1 call cannot be checked. The CDR3 is 18 residues long. Germline CDR1 is SGHRS and CDR2 is YFSETQ. The CDR3 reads CASSKGTGGSASYNEQFF.

The chain employs TRBV7-8 and TRBJ2-7. The V gene's germline CDR1 is SGHVS and CDR2 FQNEAQ. The length of the CDR3 is 14 residues. Here the CDR3 reads CASSLAGGPYEQYF. The entire variable domain, with the rest obtained from reference TRBV7-8 and TRBJ2-7, is as follows: GAGVSQSPRYKVAKRGQDVALRCDPISGHVSLFWYQQALGQGPEFLTYFQNEAQLDKSGLPSDRFFAERPEGSVSTLKIQRTQQEDSAVYLCASSLAGGPYEQYFGPGTRLTVT.

The chain combines TRBV28 with TRBJ2-3; lacking DNA, the TRBD2 call made by TCRdb goes unchecked. The CDR3 is 16 residues long. Germline V gives CDR1 MDHEN, CDR2 SYDVKM. The CDR3 here is CASSLSSGSLTDTQYF. Full variable domain (outside the CDR3, taken from reference TRBV28 and TRBJ2-3): DVKVTQSSRYLVKRTGEKVFLECVQDMDHENMFWYRQDPGLGLRLIYFSYDVKMKEKGDIPEGYSVSREKKERFSLILESASTNQTSMYLCASSLSSGSLTDTQYFGPGTRLTVL.

CDR3 residues: CATSRPRDEQYF. The V and J genes are TRBV15 and TRBJ2-7; the TRBD1 assignment by TCRdb is unverifiable without DNA. Germline CDR1 reads LNHNV; CDR2 reads YYDKDF (reference sequence). The CDR3 loop spans 12 amino acids.

This chain connects TRBV29-1 to TRBJ2-1; TCRdb returns TRBD2, unconfirmable since there is no DNA. There are 14 residues in the CDR3. From germline, CDR1 is SQVTM and CDR2 ANQGSEA. The CDR3 region is CSVEARLASNEQFF.

The gene calls are TRBV20-1 and TRBJ2-5. The CDR3 length is 15 residues. CDR1 and CDR2 (germline): DFQATT, SNEGSKA (reference sequence). The CDR3 spells CSARDQKRAQETQYF.

V gene TRBV10-3 combines with J gene TRBJ2-7; TCRdb returns TRBD2, unconfirmable since there is no DNA. The CDR3 contains 15 residues. The germline gives CDR1 ENHRY, CDR2 SYGVKD. CDR3 amino acids: CAISELGGGGDEQYF.